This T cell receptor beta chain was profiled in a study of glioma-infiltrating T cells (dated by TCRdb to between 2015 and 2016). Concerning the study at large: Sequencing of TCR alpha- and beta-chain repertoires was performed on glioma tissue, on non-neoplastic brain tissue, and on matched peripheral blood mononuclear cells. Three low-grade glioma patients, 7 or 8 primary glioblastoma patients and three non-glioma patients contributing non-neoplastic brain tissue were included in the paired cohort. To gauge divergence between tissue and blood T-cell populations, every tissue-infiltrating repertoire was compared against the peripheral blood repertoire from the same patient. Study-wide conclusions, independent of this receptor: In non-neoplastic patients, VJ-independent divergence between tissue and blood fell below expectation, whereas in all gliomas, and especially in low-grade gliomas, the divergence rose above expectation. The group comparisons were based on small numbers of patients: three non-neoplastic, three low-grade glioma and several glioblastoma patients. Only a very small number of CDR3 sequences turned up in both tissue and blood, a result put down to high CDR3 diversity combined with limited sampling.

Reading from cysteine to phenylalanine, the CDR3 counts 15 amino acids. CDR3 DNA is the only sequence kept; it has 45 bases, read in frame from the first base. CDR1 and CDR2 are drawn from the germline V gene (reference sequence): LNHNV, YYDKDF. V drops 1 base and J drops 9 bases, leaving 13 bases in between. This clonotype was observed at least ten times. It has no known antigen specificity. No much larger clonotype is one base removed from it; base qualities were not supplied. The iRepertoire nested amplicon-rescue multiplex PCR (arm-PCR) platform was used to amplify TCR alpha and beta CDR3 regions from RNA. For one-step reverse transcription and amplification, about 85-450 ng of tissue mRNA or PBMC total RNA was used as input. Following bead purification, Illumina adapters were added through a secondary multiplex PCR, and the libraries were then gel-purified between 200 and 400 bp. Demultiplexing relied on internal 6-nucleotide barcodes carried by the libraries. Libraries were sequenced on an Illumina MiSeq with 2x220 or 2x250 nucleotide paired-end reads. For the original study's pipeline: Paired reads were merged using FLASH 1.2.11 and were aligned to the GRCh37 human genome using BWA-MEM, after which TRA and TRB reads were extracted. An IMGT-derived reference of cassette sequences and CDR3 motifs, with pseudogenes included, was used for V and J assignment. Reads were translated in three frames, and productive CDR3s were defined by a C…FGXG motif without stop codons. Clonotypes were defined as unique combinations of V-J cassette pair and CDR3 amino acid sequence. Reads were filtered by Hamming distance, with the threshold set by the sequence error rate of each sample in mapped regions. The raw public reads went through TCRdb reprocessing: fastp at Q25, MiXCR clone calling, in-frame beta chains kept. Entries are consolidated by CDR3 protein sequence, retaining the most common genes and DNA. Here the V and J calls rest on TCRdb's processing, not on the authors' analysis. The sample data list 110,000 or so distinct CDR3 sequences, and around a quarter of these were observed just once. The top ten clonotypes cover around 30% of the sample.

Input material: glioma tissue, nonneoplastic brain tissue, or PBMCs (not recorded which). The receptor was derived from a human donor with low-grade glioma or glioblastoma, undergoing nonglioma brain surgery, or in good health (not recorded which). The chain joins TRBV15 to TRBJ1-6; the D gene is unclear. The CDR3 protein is CATSRVRTPGSPLHF. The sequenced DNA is TGTGCCACCAGCAGAGTACGGACCCCTGGTTCACCCCTCCACTTT.